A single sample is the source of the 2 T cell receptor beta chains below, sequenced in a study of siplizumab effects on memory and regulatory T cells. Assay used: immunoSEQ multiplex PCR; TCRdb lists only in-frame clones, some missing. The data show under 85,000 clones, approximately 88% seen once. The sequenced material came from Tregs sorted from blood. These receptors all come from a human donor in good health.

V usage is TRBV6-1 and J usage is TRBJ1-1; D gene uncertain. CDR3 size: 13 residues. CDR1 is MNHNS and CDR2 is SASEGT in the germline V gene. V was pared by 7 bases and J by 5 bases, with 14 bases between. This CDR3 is CASINTLWTEAFF. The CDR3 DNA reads TGTGCCAGCATTAACACCCTGTGGACTGAAGCTTTCTTT.

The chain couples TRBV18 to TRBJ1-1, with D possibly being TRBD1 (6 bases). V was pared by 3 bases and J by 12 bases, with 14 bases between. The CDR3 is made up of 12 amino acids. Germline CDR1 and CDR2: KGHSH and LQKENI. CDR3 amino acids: CASSPRGVKTFF. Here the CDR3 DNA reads TGTGCCAGCTCACCTAGGGGGGTGAAAACTTTCTTT.